What follows is one TCR beta chain and its context. The CDR3 is 19 amino acids. Germline V gene data show CDR1 as SGHTA and CDR2 as FQGNSA. V trimming: 2 bases; J trimming: 1 base; junction bases outside the gene matches: 12. In the authors' methods: Reference gene primer amplification gave nucleated cell count estimates. Assay: immunoSEQ multiplex PCR; the TCRdb copy retains only in-frame clones and omits some. V, J and clone size reflect that table, while D and trimming were determined from the DNA. The data show some 150,000 clones, with over 70% seen just once and less than 45% held by the top ten. The record originates from a study of blood T cell repertoires in COVID-19. Looking at the study overall: Acute and convalescent COVID-19 samples came from the United States, Italy and Spain. Sources were T cells, B-cell-depleted T cells, or PBMCs; the material itself was cDNA or gDNA.

The TCR comes from a man aged 50-60 years who had recovered from COVID-19. The chain links TRBV7-2 to TRBJ2-5; 11 nucleotides agree with TRBD2. The specimen was peripheral blood. The CDR3: CASSLMVIAGGRGQETQYF. The DNA of the CDR3 is TGTGCCAGCAGCTTAATGGTTATAGCGGGGGGGCGTGGCCAAGAGACCCAGTACTTC.